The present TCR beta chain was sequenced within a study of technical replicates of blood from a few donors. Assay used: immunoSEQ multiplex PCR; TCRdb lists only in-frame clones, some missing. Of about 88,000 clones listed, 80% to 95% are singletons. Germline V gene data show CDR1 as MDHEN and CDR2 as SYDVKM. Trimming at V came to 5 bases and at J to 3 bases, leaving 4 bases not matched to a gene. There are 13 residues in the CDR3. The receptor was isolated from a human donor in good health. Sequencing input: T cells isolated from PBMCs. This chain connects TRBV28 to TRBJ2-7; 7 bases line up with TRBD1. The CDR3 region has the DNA TGTGCCAGCAGTAAGACAGGGATCTACGAGCAGTACTTC. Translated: CASSKTGIYEQYF. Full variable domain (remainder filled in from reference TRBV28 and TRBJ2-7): DVKVTQSSRYLVKRTGEKVFLECVQDMDHENMFWYRQDPGLGLRLIYFSYDVKMKEKGDIPEGYSVSREKKERFSLILESASTNQTSMYLCASSKTGIYEQYFGPGTRLTVT.